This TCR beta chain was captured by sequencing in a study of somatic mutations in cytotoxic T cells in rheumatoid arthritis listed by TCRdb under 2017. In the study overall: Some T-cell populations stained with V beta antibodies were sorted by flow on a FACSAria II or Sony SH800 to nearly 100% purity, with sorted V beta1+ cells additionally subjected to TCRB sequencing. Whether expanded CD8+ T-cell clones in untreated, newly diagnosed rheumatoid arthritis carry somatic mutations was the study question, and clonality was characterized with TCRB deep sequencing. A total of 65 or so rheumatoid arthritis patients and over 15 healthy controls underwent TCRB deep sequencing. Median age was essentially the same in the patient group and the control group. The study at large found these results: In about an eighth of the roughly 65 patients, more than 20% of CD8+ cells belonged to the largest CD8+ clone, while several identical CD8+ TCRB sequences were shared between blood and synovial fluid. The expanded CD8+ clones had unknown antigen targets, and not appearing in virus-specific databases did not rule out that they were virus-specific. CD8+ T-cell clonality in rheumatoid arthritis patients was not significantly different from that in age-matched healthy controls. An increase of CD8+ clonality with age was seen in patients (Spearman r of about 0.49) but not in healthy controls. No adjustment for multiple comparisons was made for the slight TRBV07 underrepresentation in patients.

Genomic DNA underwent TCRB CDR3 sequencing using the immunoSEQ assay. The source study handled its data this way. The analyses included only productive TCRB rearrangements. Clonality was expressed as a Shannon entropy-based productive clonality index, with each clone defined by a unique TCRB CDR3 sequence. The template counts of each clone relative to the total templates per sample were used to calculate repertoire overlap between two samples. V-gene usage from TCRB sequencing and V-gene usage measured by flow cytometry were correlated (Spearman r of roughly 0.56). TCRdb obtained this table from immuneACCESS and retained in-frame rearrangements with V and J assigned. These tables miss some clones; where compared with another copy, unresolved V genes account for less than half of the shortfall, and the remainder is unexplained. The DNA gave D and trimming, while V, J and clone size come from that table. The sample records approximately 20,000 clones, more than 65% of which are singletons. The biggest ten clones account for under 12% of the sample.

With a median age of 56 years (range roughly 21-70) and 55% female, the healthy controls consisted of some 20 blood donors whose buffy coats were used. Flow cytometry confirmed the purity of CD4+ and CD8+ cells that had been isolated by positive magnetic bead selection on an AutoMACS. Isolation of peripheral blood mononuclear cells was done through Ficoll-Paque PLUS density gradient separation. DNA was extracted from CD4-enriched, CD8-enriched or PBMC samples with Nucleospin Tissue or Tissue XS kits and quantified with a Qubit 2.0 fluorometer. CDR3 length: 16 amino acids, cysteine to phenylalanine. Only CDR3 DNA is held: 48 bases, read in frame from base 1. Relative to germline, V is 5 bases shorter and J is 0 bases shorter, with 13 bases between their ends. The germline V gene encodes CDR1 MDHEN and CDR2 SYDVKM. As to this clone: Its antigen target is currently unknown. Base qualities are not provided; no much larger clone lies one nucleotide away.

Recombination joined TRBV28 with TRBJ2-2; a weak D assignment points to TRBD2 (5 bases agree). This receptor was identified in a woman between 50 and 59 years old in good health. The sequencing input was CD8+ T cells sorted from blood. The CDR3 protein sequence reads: CASSPLLATNTGELFF. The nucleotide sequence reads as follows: TGTGCCAGCAGTCCCCTTCTAGCTACGAACACCGGGGAGCTGTTTTTT.